This T cell receptor (beta chain) was profiled in a study of blood T cells in healthy people across ages. Whole-study context: For every two T cells, template switching captured about one barcoded beta molecule.

A second about 7 to 12 cycle PCR used barcoded and J-beta primers. TCRdb used MiXCR to reprocess the 5' RACE reads, holding one entry per CDR3 protein. The data contain some 1,800,000 distinct CDR3 sequences, about 39% of them singletons. This clonotype was detected ten times or more. J was trimmed by 3 bases and V by 5 bases; bases with no gene match: 1. The CDR3 has 13 residues. The germline V gene has CDR1 MNHEY and CDR2 SVGAGI. Every sample had a minimum of 6 million PBMCs isolated. This chain joins TRBV6-5 and TRBJ1-2; 9 nucleotides agree with TRBD1. The specimen sequenced was blood. This clonotype was sampled from a human donor in good health. The CDR3 protein is CASSGDRDYGYTF. As DNA, the CDR3 is TGTGCCAGCAGTGGGGACAGGGACTATGGCTACACCTTC.